Listed here is a single T cell receptor (beta chain). The antigen is undetermined. The V gene's germline CDR1 is SQVTM and CDR2 ANQGSEA. Trimming at V came to 4 bases and at J to 8 bases, leaving 4 bases not matched to a gene. The CDR3 totals 14 residues. The data stem from a study of T cell responses to AZD1222 COVID-19 vaccine. Study-wide findings and caveats: In the spike-specific TCR repertoire, nearly half reportedly target unmutated variant regions. Researchers report vaccine-associated CD4 TCRs spanning spike, with dominance at 160-218 and 743-854.

TCRdb's copy holds only in-frame clones and misses some; the assay was immunoSEQ multiplex PCR. Of around 100,000 clones in the sample, around 90% were seen once. The gene calls are TRBV29-1 and TRBJ2-1; 14 nucleotides align to TRBD2. Sequenced material: peripheral blood, taken on day 0 of AZD1222 vaccination. This TCR derives from an adult in good health. This CDR3 is CSVVGGLAGDEQFF. In DNA form, the CDR3 reads TGCAGCGTTGTGGGGGGACTAGCGGGAGATGAGCAGTTCTTC.